This T cell receptor (beta chain) was profiled in a study of blood T cell repertoires in COVID-19. This study enrolled people aged 18 to 89 from 20 to 25 US geographic areas. In the source study's methods: Estimation of nucleated cell counts was performed using reference gene primer amplification. Data came from immunoSEQ multiplex PCR; TCRdb stores just in-frame clones and leaves some out. That table furnishes V, J and clone size, whereas the DNA furnished D and trimming. The sample carries 150,000 or so clones, about four fifths recorded once. V lost 2 bases and J 7 bases, leaving 6 bases between the germline ends. CDR1 and CDR2 (germline): SEHNR, FQNEAQ (reference sequence). The CDR3 spans 12 residues.

The rearrangement links TRBV7-9 to TRBJ2-1, with D tentatively TRBD1 (5 bases). The receptor was isolated from a woman aged 60-70 years who had recovered from COVID-19. Sequenced material: PBMCs or T cells enriched from blood (not recorded which). CDR3 in amino acids: CASSLQGNEQFF. The CDR3 nucleotides are TGTGCCAGCAGCTTACAGGGAAATGAGCAGTTCTTC.